This T cell receptor (beta chain) was documented in a study of T cells after yellow fever vaccination. Points from the study as a whole: Among all clonotypes, a small share was observed in both CD4 and CD8 compartments. A faster peak, day 5 versus 15, was reached by the weaker secondary response.

On this clonotype: The antigen remains unidentified.

A single record per CDR3 protein comes from TCRdb applying MiXCR to the 5' RACE reads. The sample shows 400,000 or so distinct CDR3 sequences, more than 5.5% of them seen only once. Trimming took 8 bases from V and 1 from J; bases not matched to a gene: 3. Germline CDR1 and CDR2: MNHNS and SASEGT. The CDR3 runs 13 residues. The chain employs TRBV6-1 and TRBJ2-3; TRBD2 agrees at 7 bases. This receptor was taken from a man aged 30 to 39 who received the YFV17D yellow fever vaccine. Source: PBMCs, taken 5 days after the yellow fever booster vaccination. CDR3 sequence: CASETSRTDTQYF. Here the CDR3 DNA reads TGTGCCAGCGAGACTAGCCGCACAGATACGCAGTATTTT.